This is a list of T cell receptor beta chains from one sample in a study of T cells in Graves' hyperthyroidism and ophthalmopathy. TCRdb called the multiplex PCR reads again in MiXCR, with one record for every CDR3 protein. The sample yields 800,000 or so distinct CDR3 sequences, roughly 40% seen once. Sequences were obtained from blood. The receptors come from a man between 18 and 35 years old with Graves' hyperthyroidism. CDR3s include the opening cysteine and the closing phenylalanine or tryptophan. The D gene is left open where the match is weak. Clone size is stated in some rows and not others, as once, few, many or a class when expanded.

DNA: TGTGCCAGTAGTCCACCCCGCCAACGTGGCGGGGAGCTGTTTTTT
CDR3: CASSPPRQRGGELFF
V: TRBV19
J: TRBJ2-2
size: -
D: -

DNA: TGTGCCAGTAGTGGCCGCGGGGGGTTTAGTTCACCCCTCCACTTT
CDR3: CASSGRGGFSSPLHF
V: TRBV19
J: TRBJ1-6
size: many
D: -

DNA: TGTGCCAGCAGCTTAGCGCTGAGATCCTATGGCTACACCTTC
CDR3: CASSLALRSYGYTF
V: TRBV7-8
J: TRBJ1-2
size: many
D: -

DNA: TGTGCCAGCAGTCAGTACCAAGAGACCCAGTACTTC
CDR3: CASSQYQETQYF
V: TRBV12-3/TRBV12-4
J: TRBJ2-5
size: many
D: -

DNA: TGTGCCATCAAAGGAAGCGGGAGTGAGACCCAGTACTTC
CDR3: CAIKGSGSETQYF
V: TRBV10-3
J: TRBJ2-5
size: many
D: TRBD2

DNA: TGTGCCAGCAGGAGCGGACAGTTCTCTGGAAACACCATATATTTT
CDR3: CASRSGQFSGNTIYF
V: TRBV6-5
J: TRBJ1-3
size: few
D: -

DNA: TGTGCCAGCTCGGGACTAGCGGGAGTAGAGACCCAGTACTTC
CDR3: CASSGLAGVETQYF
V: TRBV19
J: TRBJ2-5
size: -
D: TRBD2

DNA: TGTGCCAGCAGCGTCGCAGACGGGGACACTGAAGCTTTCTTT
CDR3: CASSVADGDTEAFF
V: TRBV25-1
J: TRBJ1-1
size: -
D: -

DNA: TGTGCCAGCAGCTGGGGGTCCGGGGAGCTGTTTTTT
CDR3: CASSWGSGELFF
V: TRBV11-2
J: TRBJ2-2
size: many
D: -

DNA: TGCGCCAGCAGCTCTGCCCCGGCGGCAAGGAACACCGGGGAGCTGTTTTTT
CDR3: CASSSAPAARNTGELFF
V: TRBV5-1
J: TRBJ2-2
size: few
D: -

DNA: TGCAGCGGGCTAGCGGCGGGCCAAGAGACCCAGTACTTC
CDR3: CSGLAAGQETQYF
V: TRBV29-1
J: TRBJ2-5
size: -
D: TRBD2

DNA: TGCAGTGCTAGAGATCTCCAGGGGCAAAGCACTGAAGCTTTCTTT
CDR3: CSARDLQGQSTEAFF
V: TRBV20-1
J: TRBJ1-1
size: few
D: -

DNA: TGTGCCAGCAGCCAAACAACCGGGCCAACGAACACCGGGGAGCTGTTTTTT
CDR3: CASSQTTGPTNTGELFF
V: TRBV14
J: TRBJ2-2
size: -
D: -

DNA: TGTGCCAGCGGCCTACTAGCGGGGGGCTACGAGCAGTACTTC
CDR3: CASGLLAGGYEQYF
V: TRBV25-1
J: TRBJ2-7
size: few
D: TRBD2

DNA: TGTGCCAGCAGTCCCCAGGACAGCCTCAATCAGCCCCAGCATTTT
CDR3: CASSPQDSLNQPQHF
V: TRBV25-1
J: TRBJ1-5
size: -
D: -

DNA: TGTGCCAGCAGCCCTGGGGGACCTCCGAAACACCACTTC
CDR3: CASSPGGPPKHHF
V: TRBV7-9
J: TRBJ2-5
size: -
D: -

DNA: TGCAGCGTTCTGTCAGGGGGGGCAGAGACCCAGTACTTC
CDR3: CSVLSGGAETQYF
V: TRBV29-1
J: TRBJ2-5
size: -
D: -

DNA: TGTGCCAGCAGCCGGACAGGGGCAAGGAAGACCCAGTACTTC
CDR3: CASSRTGARKTQYF
V: TRBV7-2
J: TRBJ2-5
size: -
D: TRBD1